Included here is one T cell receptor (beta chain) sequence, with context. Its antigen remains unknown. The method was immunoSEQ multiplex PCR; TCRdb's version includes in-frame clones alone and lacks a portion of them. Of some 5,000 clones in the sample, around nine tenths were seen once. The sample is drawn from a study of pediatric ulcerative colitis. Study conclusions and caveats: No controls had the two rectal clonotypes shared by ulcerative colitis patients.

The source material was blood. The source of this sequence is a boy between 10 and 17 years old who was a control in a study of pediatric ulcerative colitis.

Here the CDR3 DNA reads TGTGCCAGCAGCTTAGTGCAGGGGGCAAACGAGCAGTACTTC. Its protein product is CASSLVQGANEQYF. The V and J genes are TRBV7-8 and TRBJ2-7; 8 bases line up with TRBD1. Germline loops: CDR1 SGHVS, CDR2 FQNEAQ. The CDR3 sequence is 14 residues long. V was clipped by 1 base and J by 5 bases; unmatched bases: 4.